The 19 T cell receptor beta chains in this list originate from one sample, sequenced in a study of T cells in Graves' hyperthyroidism and ophthalmopathy. RNA transcripts were the template for amplifying TCR beta CDR3 regions. The HTBI primer set drove a first-round RT-PCR of the TCR CDR3. TCRdb re-called the multiplex PCR reads with MiXCR, one entry per CDR3 protein. Among about 500,000 distinct CDR3 sequences, around 15% were seen once, and the ten largest hold approximately 30%. Sequencing input: blood. The receptors here all came from a woman in her 30s with Graves' ophthalmopathy.

V is TRBV14 and J is TRBJ1-3; no firm D call. Germline lookup yields CDR1 SGHDN and CDR2 FVKESK. The V and J ends lost 1 base and 6 bases respectively, with 10 bases between them. The length of the CDR3 is 14 residues. The CDR3 bases are TGTGCCAGCAGCCAAGCCGGCAGAACAAACACCATATATTTT. As protein: CASSQAGRTNTIYF.

This clonotype has ten or more counts. This chain links TRBV7-2 with TRBJ2-1; 8 bases line up with TRBD2. Germline lookup yields CDR1 SGHTA and CDR2 FQGNSA. This CDR3 spans 15 amino acids. With 5 bases clipped from V and 10 bases from J, the junction kept 13 bases outside the gene matches. The CDR3 loop is CASSPASGGGGEQFF. As DNA, the CDR3 is TGTGCCAGCAGCCCCGCGTCCGGGGGGGGTGGGGAGCAGTTCTTC.

This clonotype has a count of ten or more. J is TRBJ2-5 and V is TRBV2; tentative D call: TRBD1 (6 bases). The CDR3 totals 15 residues. Germline loops: CDR1 SNHLY, CDR2 FYNNEI. V was trimmed by 11 bases and J by 0 bases, leaving 19 bases between them. This CDR3 reads CAQGRKGEYQETQYF. The CDR3 region has the DNA TGTGCCCAAGGGCGGAAGGGGGAGTACCAAGAGACCCAGTACTTC. The full variable domain, rest sourced from reference TRBV2 and TRBJ2-5, is EPEVTQTPSHQVTQMGQEVILRCVPISNHLYFYWYRQILGQKVEFLVSFYNNEISEKSEIFDDQFSVERPDGSNFTLKIRSTKLEDSAMYFCAQGRKGEYQETQYFGPGTRLLVL.

Ten or more counts support this clonotype. The genes are TRBV7-3 and TRBJ1-1; D is undetermined. Trimming removed 5 bases from V and 0 bases from J, with 13 bases in between. The V gene's germline CDR1 is SGHTA and CDR2 FQGTGA. CDR3 length: 15 residues. CDR3 protein: CASSPTVRMNTEAFF. The DNA for the CDR3 is TGTGCCAGCAGCCCCACGGTCCGTATGAACACTGAAGCTTTCTTT. The full variable domain, in which reference TRBV7-3 and TRBJ1-1 provide the parts outside the CDR3, is GAGVSQTPSNKVTEKGKYVELRCDPISGHTALYWYRQSLGQGPEFLIYFQGTGAADDSGLPNDRFFAVRPEGSVSTLKIQRTERGDSAVYLCASSPTVRMNTEAFFGQGTRLTVV.

J is TRBJ1-1 and V is TRBV28; TRBD1 agrees at 10 bases. CDR1 and CDR2 from the germline V gene are MDHEN and SYDVKM. Losses at the gene ends were 6 bases for V and 6 bases for J; bases not matched to a gene: 10. This CDR3 is 15 amino acids long. The CDR3 DNA reads TGTGCCAGCAGCCATCCTTGGGACAGGGGATCTGAAGCTTTCTTT. Translated, it gives CASSHPWDRGSEAFF.

This clonotype was counted ten times or more. This chain links TRBV7-6 with TRBJ2-3, with TRBD2 as a possible D gene (5 bases). The CDR3 is 14 residues long. V lost 4 bases, J lost 2 bases, and 10 bases lay in between. The germline V gene has CDR1 SGHVS and CDR2 FNYEAQ. CDR3 DNA: TGTGCCAGCAGCTCCCGGCGGGCCACAGATACGCAGTATTTT. Translation: CASSSRRATDTQYF. Looking up the rest from reference TRBV7-6 and TRBJ2-3 gives the full variable domain: GAGVSQSPRYKVTKRGQDVALRCDPISGHVSLYWYRQALGQGPEFLTYFNYEAQQDKSGLPNDRFSAERPEGSISTLTIQRTEQRDSAMYRCASSSRRATDTQYFGPGTRLTVL.

The V and J genes are TRBV4-3 and TRBJ2-2, with D unclear. The germline V gene encodes CDR1 LGHNA and CDR2 YSLEER. The V gene lost 1 base and the J gene lost 0 bases, with 6 bases spanning the gap. The CDR3 covers 15 residues. CDR3 sequence (DNA): TGCGCCAGCAGCCAAGTGCATCCGAACACCGGGGAGCTGTTTTTT. This gives the protein CASSQVHPNTGELFF.

This clonotype has at least ten counts. The gene calls are TRBV9 and TRBJ2-3; unclear D gene. V gave up 0 bases and J gave up 7 bases, with 9 bases separating them. The CDR3 consists of 13 residues. Looked up from germline, CDR1 is SGDLS and CDR2 is YYNGEE. In DNA, the CDR3 is TGTGCCAGCAGCGTAGCCCTCCGCCATACGCAGTATTTT. Translating gives CASSVALRHTQYF.

In its sample, this clonotype was seen many times. The chain uses TRBV28 and TRBJ2-7; D might be TRBD2 (6 bases). The CDR3 runs 13 residues. Trimming took off 3 bases at V and 3 bases at J, with 9 bases between the two ends. Germline assignment: CDR1 MDHEN and CDR2 SYDVKM. In DNA form, the CDR3 reads TGTGCCAGCAGTTTCACGGGGGTCTACGAGCAGTACTTC. This encodes CASSFTGVYEQYF.

This clonotype was seen at least ten times. The gene calls are TRBV12-3 or TRBV12-4 and TRBJ1-1, with D possibly TRBD1 on 6 matching bases. There are 13 residues in the CDR3. Trimming took 8 bases from V and 1 from J, leaving 11 bases between them. This CDR3 is CASGRGQNTEAFF. As DNA, the CDR3 is TGTGCCAGCGGGAGGGGACAGAACACTGAAGCTTTCTTT.

This clonotype has more than one count but fewer than ten. The chain recombines TRBV19 with TRBJ2-1; TRBD1 aligns across 10 bases. Trimming cost V 10 bases and J 4 bases; bases outside gene matches: 7. The germline CDR1 and CDR2 sequences are LNHDA and SQIVND (reference sequence). The CDR3 loop spans 14 amino acids. The CDR3 sequence: CATDPGQGYNEQFF. In DNA, the CDR3 is TGTGCCACCGATCCGGGACAGGGGTACAATGAGCAGTTCTTC.

V gene TRBV5-1 combines with J gene TRBJ2-7; D not resolved. The DNA end favors TRBJ2-1, so the J call may be wrong. The CDR3 runs to 12 residues. Germline assignment: CDR1 SGHRS and CDR2 YFSETQ. In nucleotides, the CDR3 is TGCGCCAGCAGCTTGGGAGCCCACGAGCAGTTCTTC. Translation gives CASSLGAHEQFF.

V is TRBV29-1 and J is TRBJ2-2, with D maybe TRBD2 (5 bases). The CDR3 consists of 14 residues. The V gene's germline CDR1 is SQVTM and CDR2 ANQGSEA. V was trimmed by 7 bases and J by 2 bases, leaving 14 bases between them. CDR3 protein: CSGRSRLNTGELFF. CDR3 nucleotide sequence: TGCAGCGGGCGCTCGAGACTAAACACCGGGGAGCTGTTTTTT.

This clonotype turned up a few times. The chain carries TRBV7-2 and TRBJ1-3, with 8 bases matching TRBD1. The junction had 5 bases not matched to a gene; V was cut back by 5 bases and J by 8 bases. Looked up from germline, CDR1 is SGHTA and CDR2 is FQGNSA. The CDR3 runs to 13 residues. CDR3 bases: TGTGCCAGCAGCCCCGGACAGGGAGACACCATATATTTT. It translates to CASSPGQGDTIYF.

This clonotype was seen ten or more times. The genes are TRBV6-2 or TRBV6-3 and TRBJ2-1; 10 nucleotides agree with TRBD2. The CDR3 sequence is 15 residues long. The V gene end was trimmed by 5 bases and the J gene end by 3 bases; junction bases not matched to a gene: 4. CDR1 MNHEY and CDR2 SVGEGT come from the germline V gene. This chain's CDR3 is CASSPSGGGYNEQFF. The DNA for the CDR3 is TGTGCCAGCAGTCCCAGCGGGGGGGGCTACAATGAGCAGTTCTTC.

V usage is TRBV20-1 and J usage is TRBJ2-5; 7 positions agree with TRBD2. The germline gives CDR1 DFQATT, CDR2 SNEGSKA (reference sequence). The V gene end was trimmed by 5 bases and the J gene end by 2 bases; junction bases not matched to a gene: 11. The CDR3 is 15 amino acids. CDR3 sequence (DNA): TGCAGTGCTGGGGGGGGGGGACTAACTCAAGAGACCCAGTACTTC. Amino acids: CSAGGGGLTQETQYF.

This clonotype has just a few counts. The chain joins TRBV28 to TRBJ2-3, with 9 positions matching TRBD2. Germline lookup yields CDR1 MDHEN and CDR2 SYDVKM. The CDR3 totals 17 residues. V shed 2 bases and J 2 bases; nucleotides not matched to a gene: 8. The CDR3 nucleotides are TGTGCCAGCAGTTTAGGGGCTAGCGGGACACACACAGATACGCAGTATTTT. Translating it yields CASSLGASGTHTDTQYF.

The chain uses TRBV12-3 or TRBV12-4 and TRBJ2-1, with 10 bases aligning to TRBD2. With V trimmed by 3 bases and J by 3 bases, 5 bases remained unmatched. This CDR3 spans 16 amino acids. The CDR3 protein is CASSFPGLANYNEQFF. The CDR3 DNA reads TGTGCCAGCAGTTTTCCGGGACTAGCGAACTACAATGAGCAGTTCTTC.

This clonotype was recorded many times. The V call is TRBV30, the J call TRBJ1-1; D unresolved. Germline CDR1 and CDR2: GTSNPN and SVGIG (reference sequence). The CDR3 runs to 12 residues. The germline V and J ends were trimmed by 3 bases and 4 bases, with 9 bases remaining between them. CDR3 sequence: CAWSHGFTEAFF. Written as DNA, the CDR3 is TGTGCCTGGAGCCACGGGTTCACTGAAGCTTTCTTT.